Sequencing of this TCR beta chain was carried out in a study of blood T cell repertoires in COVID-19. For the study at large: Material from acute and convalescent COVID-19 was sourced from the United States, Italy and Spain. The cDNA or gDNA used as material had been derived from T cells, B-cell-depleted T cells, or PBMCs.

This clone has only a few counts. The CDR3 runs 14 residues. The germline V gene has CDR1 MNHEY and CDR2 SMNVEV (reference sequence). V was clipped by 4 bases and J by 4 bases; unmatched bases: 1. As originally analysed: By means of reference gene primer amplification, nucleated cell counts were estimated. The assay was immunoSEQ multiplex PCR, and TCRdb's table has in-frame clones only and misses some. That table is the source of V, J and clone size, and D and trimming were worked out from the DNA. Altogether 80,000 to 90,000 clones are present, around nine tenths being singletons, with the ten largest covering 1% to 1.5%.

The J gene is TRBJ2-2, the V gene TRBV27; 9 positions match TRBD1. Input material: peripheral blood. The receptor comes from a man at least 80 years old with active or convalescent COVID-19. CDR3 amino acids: CASSWTGATGELFF. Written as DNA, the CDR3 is TGTGCCAGCAGTTGGACAGGGGCCACCGGGGAGCTGTTTTTT.